This TCR beta chain was sequenced during a study of T-cell memory formation after mild COVID-19. As to this clonotype: Its antigen is currently unknown.

The V gene's germline CDR1 is DFQATT and CDR2 SNEGSKA (reference sequence). Trimming removed 0 bases from V and 1 base from J, with 13 bases in between. This CDR3 comprises 16 residues. Constant-segment-primed 5'RACE gave TCR alpha and TCR beta cDNA libraries with sample barcodes and UMIs. From the 5' RACE reads, TCRdb called clonotypes with MiXCR, one entry per CDR3 protein. The table shows 340,000 or so distinct CDR3 sequences, with under 15% occurring only once. Study findings and constraints: CD4+ contracting clones were mainly CM and EM; CD8+ ones, EMRA.

The specimen sequenced was PBMCs or a T cell subset sorted from them (not recorded which). This chain links TRBV20-1 with TRBJ2-1; maybe TRBD1 (7 bases). The receptor comes from a man between 18 and 35 years old who had mild COVID-19 (a few samples of this study predate the infection). Cell type and time point are not known. The CDR3 DNA reads as TGCAGTGCTAGAGATCAATCAGGGGGGTCCTACAATGAGCAGTTCTTC. Translated: CSARDQSGGSYNEQFF.